What follows is one TCR beta chain and its context. The antigen is undetermined. This sample is part of a study of T cell responses to AZD1222 COVID-19 vaccine. V shed 4 bases and J shed 5 bases, with 12 bases lying between them. Germline CDR1 reads MNHEY; CDR2 reads SVGAGI. This CDR3 is built from 14 residues. Profiled with immunoSEQ multiplex PCR; TCRdb holds only in-frame clones, not every one. Found here are 90,000 or so clones, around 90% of them singletons; the top ten hold roughly 15%. Study results and caveats: Clonal diversity may have been underestimated, and the donors were mostly white British, with more females than males. It was only after the peak T cell response that any repertoires were sampled. Nearly half of unique spike-specific TCRs reportedly avoided B.1.351 and B.1.1.7 mutated regions.

This sequence originates from an adult in good health. This sequence joins TRBV6-5 and TRBJ1-5, with D unclear. Sequences were derived from peripheral blood, sampled on day 0 of AZD1222 vaccination. CDR3: CASSWGGRDQPQHF. The CDR3 DNA is TGTGCCAGCAGTTGGGGTGGGAGGGATCAGCCCCAGCATTTT.